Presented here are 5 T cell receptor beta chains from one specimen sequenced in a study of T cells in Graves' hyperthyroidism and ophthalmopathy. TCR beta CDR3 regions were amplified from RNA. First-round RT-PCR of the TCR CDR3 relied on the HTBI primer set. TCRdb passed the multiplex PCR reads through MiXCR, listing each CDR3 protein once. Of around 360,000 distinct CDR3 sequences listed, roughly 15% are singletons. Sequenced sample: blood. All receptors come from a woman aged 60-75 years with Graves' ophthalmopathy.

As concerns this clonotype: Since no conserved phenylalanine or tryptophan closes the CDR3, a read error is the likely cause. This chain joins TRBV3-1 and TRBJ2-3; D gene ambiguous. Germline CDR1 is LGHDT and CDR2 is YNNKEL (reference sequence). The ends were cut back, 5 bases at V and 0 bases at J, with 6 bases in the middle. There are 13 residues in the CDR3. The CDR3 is CASSGYSTDTQYL. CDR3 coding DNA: TGTGCCAGCAGCGGATATAGCACAGATACGCAGTATCTT.

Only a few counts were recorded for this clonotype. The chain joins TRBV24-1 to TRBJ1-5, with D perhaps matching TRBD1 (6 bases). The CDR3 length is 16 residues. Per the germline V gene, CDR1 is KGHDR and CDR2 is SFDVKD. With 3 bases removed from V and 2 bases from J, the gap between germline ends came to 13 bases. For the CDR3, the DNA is TGTGCCACCAGTGATGGCCGGGGGGCGCGCAATCAGCCCCAGCATTTT. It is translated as CATSDGRGARNQPQHF.

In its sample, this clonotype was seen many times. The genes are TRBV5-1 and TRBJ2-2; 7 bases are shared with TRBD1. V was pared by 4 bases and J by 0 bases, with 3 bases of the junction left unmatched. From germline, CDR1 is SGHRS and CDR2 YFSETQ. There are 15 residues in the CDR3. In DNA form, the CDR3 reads TGCGCCAGCAGCGTGGGACAGACGAACACCGGGGAGCTGTTTTTT. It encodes CASSVGQTNTGELFF.

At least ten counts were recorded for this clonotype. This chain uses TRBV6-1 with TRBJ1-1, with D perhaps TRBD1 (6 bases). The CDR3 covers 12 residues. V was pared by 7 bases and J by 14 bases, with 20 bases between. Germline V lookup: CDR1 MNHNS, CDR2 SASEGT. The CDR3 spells CASTTPRQDTFF. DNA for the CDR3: TGTGCCAGCACCACCCCGAGACAGGACACATTCTTT.

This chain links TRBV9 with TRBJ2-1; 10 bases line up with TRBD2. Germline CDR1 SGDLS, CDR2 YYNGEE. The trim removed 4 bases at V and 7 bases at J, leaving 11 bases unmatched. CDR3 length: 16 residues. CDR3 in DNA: TGTGCCAGCAGCCCGAGCGGACTAGCGGCTGGTAATGAGCAGTTCTTC. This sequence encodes CASSPSGLAAGNEQFF.